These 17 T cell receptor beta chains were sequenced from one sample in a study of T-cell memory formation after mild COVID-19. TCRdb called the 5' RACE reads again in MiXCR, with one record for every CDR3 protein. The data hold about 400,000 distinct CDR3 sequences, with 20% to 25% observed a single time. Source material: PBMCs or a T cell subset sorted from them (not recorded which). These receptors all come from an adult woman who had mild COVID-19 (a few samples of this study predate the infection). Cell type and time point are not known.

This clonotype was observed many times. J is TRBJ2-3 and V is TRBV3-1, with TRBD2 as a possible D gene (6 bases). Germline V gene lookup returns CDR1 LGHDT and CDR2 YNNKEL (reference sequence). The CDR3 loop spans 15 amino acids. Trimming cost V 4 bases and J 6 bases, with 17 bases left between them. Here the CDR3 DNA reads TGTGCCAGCAGCCGGGGACTCCTTCGGGGGGATACGCAGTATTTT. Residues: CASSRGLLRGDTQYF.

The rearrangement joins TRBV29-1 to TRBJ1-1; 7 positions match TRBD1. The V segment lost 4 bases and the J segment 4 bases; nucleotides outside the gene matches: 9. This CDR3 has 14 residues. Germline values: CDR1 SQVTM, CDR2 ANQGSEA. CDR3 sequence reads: CSVGPTGSATEAFF. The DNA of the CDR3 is TGCAGCGTTGGCCCGACAGGGTCGGCCACTGAAGCTTTCTTT.

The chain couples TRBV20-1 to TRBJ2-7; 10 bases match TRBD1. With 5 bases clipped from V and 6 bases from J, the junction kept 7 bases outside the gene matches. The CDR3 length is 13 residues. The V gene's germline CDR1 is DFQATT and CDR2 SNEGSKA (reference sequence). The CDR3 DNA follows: TGCAGTGCTGTCGGGACAGGGGTTGGCGAGCAGTACTTC. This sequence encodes CSAVGTGVGEQYF.

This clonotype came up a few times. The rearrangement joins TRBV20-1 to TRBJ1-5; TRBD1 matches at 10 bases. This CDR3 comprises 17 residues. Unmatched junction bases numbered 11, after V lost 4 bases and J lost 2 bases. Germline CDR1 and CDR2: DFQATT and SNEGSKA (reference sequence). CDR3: CSAISGQGIGGNQPQHF. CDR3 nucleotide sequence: TGCAGTGCTATCTCGGGACAGGGGATCGGGGGCAATCAGCCCCAGCATTTT.

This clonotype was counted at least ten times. The CDR3 DNA sequence: TGCAGTGCCCCCCGACTAGCGGTTTTCACAGATACGCAGTATTTT. This encodes CSAPRLAVFTDTQYF. This rearrangement joins TRBV20-1 to TRBJ2-3; 9 bases match TRBD2. The germline CDR1 and CDR2 sequences are DFQATT and SNEGSKA (reference sequence). The CDR3 is 15 amino acids. Germline trimming cut 6 bases from V and 2 bases from J; bases unmatched to any gene: 9.

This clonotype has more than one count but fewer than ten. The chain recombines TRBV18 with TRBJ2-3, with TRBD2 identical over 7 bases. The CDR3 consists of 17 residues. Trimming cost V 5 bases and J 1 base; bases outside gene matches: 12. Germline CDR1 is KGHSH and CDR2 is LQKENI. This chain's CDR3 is CASSTLTSAEGTDTQYF. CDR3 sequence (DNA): TGTGCCAGCTCAACCTTAACTAGCGCCGAAGGCACAGATACGCAGTATTTT.

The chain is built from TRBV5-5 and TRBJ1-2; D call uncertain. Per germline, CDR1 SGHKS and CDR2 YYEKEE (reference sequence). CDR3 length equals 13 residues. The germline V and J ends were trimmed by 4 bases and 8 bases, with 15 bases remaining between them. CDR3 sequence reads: CASSTGSNMGYTF. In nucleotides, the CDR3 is TGTGCCAGCAGCACCGGATCAAACATGGGCTACACCTTC. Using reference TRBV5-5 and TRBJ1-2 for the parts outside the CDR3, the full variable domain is DAGVTQSPTHLIKTRGQQVTLRCSPISGHKSVSWYQQVLGQGPQFIFQYYEKEERGRGNFPDRFSARQFPNYSSELNVNALLLGDSALYLCASSTGSNMGYTFGSGTRLTVV.

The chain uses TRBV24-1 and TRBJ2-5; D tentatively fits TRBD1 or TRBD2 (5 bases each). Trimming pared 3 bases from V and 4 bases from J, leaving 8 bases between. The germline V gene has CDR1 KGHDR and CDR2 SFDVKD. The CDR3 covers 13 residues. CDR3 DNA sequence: TGTGCCACCAGTGATGGTGGGGGAGAGACCCAGTACTTC. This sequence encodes CATSDGGGETQYF.

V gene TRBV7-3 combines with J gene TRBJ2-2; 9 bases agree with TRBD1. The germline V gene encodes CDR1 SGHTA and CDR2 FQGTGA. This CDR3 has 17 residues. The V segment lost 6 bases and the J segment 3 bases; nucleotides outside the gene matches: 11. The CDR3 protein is CASRPGQGALHTGELFF. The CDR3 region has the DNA TGTGCCAGCAGGCCGGGACAGGGTGCCCTACACACCGGGGAGCTGTTTTTT.

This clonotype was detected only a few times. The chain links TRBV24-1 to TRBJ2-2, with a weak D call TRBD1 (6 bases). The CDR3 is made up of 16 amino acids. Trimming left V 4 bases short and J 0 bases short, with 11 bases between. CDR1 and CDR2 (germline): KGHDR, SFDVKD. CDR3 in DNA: TGTGCCACCAGTGACACGACAGGACCGAACACCGGGGAGCTGTTTTTT. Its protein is CATSDTTGPNTGELFF.

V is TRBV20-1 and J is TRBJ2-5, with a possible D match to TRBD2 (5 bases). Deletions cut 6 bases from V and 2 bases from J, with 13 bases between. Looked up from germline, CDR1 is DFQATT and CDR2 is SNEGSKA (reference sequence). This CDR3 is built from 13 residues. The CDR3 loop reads CSAAPSSQETQYF. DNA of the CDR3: TGCAGTGCCGCACCTAGCAGTCAAGAGACCCAGTACTTC.

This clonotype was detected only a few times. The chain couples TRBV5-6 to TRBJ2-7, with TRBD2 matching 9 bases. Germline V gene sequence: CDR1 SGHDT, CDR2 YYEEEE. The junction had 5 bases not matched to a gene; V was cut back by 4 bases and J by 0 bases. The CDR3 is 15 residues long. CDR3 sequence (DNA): TGTGCCAGCAGCATACTAGCGGGCCACTCCTACGAGCAGTACTTC. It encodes CASSILAGHSYEQYF.

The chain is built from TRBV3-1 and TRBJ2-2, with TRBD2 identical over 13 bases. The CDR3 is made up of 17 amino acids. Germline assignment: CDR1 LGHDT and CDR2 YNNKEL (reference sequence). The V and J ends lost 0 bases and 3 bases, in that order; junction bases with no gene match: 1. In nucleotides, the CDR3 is TGTGCCAGCAGCCAAGAACTAGCGGGAGGGTACACCGGGGAGCTGTTTTTT. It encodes CASSQELAGGYTGELFF.

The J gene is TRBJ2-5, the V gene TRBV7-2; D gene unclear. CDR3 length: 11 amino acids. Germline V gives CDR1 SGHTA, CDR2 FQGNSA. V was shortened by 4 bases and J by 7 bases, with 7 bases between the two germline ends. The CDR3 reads CASSYPGTQYF. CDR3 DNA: TGTGCCAGCAGCTACCCAGGGACCCAGTACTTC.

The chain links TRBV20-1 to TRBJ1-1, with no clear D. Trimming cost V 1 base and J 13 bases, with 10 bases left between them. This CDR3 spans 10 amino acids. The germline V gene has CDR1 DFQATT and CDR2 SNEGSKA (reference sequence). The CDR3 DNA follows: TGCAGTGCTAGAGGGGGAGGCAATTTCTTT. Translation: CSARGGGNFF.

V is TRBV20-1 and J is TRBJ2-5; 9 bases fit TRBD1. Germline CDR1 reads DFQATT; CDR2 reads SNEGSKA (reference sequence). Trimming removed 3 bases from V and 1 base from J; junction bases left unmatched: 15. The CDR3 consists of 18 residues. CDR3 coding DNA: TGCAGTGCTAGGCCCGATGGATCGACACAGGGGGCCCAAGAGACCCAGTACTTC. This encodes CSARPDGSTQGAQETQYF.

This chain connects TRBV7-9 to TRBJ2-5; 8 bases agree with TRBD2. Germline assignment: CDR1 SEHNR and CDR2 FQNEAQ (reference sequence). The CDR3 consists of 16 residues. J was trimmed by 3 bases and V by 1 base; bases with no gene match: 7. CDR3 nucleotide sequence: TGTGCCAGCAGCTTAGTAGCCCCAGCGGGGGAAGAGACCCAGTACTTC. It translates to CASSLVAPAGEETQYF. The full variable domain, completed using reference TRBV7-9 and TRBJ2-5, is DTGVSQNPRHKITKRGQNVTFRCDPISEHNRLYWYRQTLGQGPEFLTYFQNEAQLEKSRLLSDRFSAERPKGSFSTLEIQRTEQGDSAMYLCASSLVAPAGEETQYFGPGTRLLVL.